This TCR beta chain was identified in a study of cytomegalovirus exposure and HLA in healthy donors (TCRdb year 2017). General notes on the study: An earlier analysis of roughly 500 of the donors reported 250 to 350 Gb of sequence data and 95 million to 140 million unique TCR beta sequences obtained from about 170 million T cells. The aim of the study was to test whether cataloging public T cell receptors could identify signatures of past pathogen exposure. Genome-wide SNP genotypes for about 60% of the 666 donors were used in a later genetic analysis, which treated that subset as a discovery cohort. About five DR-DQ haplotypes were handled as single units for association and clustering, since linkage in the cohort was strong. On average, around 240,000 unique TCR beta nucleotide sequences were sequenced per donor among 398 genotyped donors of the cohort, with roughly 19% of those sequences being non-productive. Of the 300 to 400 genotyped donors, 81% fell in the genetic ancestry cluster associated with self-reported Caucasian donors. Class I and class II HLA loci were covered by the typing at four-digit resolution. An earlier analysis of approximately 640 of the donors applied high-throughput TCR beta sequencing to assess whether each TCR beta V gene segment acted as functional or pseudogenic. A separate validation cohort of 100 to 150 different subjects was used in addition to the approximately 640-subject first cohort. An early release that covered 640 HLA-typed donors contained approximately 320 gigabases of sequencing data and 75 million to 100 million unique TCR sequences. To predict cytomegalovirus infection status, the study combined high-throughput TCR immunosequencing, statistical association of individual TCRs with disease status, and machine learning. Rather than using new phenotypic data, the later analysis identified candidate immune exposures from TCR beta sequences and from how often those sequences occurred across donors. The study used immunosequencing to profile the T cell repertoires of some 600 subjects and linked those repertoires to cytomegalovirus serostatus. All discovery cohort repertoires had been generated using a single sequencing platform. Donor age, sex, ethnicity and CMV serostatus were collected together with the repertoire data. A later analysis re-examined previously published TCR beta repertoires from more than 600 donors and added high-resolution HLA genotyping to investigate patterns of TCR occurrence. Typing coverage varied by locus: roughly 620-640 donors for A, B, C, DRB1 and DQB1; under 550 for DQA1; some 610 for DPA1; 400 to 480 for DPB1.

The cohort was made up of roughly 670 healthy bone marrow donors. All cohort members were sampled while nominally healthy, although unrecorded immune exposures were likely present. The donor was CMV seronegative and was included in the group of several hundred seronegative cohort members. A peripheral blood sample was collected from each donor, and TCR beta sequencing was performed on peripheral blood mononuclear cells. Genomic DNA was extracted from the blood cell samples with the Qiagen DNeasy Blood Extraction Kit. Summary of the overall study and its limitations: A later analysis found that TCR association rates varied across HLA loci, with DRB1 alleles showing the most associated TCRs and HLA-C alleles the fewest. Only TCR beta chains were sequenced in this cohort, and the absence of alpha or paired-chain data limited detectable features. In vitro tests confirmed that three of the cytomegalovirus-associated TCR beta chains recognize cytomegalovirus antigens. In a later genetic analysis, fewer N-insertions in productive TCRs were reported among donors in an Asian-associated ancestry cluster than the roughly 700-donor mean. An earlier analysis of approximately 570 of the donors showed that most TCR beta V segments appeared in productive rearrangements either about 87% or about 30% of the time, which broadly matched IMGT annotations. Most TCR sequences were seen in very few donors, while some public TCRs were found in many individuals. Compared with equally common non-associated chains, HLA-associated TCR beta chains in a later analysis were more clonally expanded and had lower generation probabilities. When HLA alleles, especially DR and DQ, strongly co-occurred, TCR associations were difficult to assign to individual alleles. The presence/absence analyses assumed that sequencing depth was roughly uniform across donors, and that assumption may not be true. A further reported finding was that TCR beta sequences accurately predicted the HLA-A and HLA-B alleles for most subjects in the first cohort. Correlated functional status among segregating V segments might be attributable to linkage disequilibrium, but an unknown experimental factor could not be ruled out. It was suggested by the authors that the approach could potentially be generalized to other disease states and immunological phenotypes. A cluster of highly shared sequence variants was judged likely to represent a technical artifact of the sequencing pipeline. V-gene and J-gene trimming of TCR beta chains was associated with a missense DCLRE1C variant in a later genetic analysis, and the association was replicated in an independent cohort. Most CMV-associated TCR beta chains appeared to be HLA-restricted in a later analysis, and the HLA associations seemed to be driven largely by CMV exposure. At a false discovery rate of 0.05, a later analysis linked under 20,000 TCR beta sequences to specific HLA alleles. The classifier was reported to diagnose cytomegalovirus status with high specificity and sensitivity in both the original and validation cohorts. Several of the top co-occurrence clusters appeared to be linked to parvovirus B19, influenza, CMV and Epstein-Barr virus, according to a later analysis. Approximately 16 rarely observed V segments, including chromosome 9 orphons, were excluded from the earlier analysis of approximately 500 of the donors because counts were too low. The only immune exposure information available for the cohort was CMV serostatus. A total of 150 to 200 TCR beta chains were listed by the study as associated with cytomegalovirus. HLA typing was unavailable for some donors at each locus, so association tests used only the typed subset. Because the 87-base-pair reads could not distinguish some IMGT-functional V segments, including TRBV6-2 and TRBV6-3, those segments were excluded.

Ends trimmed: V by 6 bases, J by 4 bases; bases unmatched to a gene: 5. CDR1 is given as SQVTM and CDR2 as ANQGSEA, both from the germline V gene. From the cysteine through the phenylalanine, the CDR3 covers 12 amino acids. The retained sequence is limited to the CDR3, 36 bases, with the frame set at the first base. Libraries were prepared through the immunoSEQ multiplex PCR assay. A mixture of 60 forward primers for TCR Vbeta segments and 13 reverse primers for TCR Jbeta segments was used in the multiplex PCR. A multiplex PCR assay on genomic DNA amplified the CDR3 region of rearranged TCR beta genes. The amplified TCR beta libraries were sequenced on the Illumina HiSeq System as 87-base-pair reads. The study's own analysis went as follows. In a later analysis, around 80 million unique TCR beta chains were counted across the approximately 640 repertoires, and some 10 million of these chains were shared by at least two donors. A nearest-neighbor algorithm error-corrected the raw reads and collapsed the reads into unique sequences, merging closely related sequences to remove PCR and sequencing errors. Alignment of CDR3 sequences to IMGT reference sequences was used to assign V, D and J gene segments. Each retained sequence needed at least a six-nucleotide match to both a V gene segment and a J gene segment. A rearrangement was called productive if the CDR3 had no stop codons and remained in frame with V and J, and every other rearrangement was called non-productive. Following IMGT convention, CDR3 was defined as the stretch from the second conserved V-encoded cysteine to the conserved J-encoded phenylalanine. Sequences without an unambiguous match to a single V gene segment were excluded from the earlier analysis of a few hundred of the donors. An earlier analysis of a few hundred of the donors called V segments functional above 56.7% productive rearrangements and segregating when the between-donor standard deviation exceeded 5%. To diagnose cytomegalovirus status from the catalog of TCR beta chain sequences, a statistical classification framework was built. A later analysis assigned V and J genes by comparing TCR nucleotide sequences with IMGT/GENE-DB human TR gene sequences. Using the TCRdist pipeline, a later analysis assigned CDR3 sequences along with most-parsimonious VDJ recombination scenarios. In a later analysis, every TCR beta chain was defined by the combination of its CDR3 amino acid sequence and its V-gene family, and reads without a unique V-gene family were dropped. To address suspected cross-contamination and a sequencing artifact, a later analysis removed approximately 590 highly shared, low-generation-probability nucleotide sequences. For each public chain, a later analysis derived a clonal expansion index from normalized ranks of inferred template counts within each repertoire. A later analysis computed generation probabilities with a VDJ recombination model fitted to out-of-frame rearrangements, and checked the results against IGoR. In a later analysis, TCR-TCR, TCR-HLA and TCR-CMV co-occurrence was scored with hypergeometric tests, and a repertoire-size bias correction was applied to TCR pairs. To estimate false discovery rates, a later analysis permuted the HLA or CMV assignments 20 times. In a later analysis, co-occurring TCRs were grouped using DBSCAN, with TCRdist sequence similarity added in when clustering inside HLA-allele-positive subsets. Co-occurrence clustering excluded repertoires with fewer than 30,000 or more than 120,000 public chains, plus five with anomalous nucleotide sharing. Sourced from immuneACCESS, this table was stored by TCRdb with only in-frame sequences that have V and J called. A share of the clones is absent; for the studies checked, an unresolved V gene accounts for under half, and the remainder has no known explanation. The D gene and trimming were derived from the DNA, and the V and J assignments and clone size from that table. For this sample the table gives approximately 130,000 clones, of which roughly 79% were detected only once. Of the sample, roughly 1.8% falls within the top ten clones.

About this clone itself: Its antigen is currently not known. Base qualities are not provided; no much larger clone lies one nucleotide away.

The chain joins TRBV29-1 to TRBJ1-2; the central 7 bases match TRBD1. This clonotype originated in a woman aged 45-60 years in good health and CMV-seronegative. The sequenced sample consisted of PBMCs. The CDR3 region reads CSVVDRAYGYTF. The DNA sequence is TGCAGCGTCGTAGACAGGGCCTATGGCTACACCTTC.